The present entry profiles one TCR beta chain with its context. The antigen remains unidentified. Unmatched junction bases numbered 4, after V lost 0 bases and J lost 2 bases. CDR3 length: 16 amino acids. The germline gives CDR1 MDHEN, CDR2 SYDVKM. This sample is part of a study of neoadjuvant nivolumab and ipilimumab in lung cancer. Findings of the study overall: Blood richness before therapy tracked richness in tumors resected after neoadjuvant therapy. Only a single major-pathologic-response sample was available for clonality analysis. Resected tumors had greater TCR richness and clonality than uninvolved lung. TCR sequencing covered a small number of samples.

Produced via immunoSEQ multiplex PCR; TCRdb's table is partial and in-frame only. The data show thousands of clones, roughly 88% seen once. Sequenced material: tumor tissue, taken after neoadjuvant nivolumab, alone or with ipilimumab, at or shortly before surgery. The V gene is TRBV28, the J gene TRBJ1-2, with 9 nucleotides matching TRBD1. The sequence was obtained from an adult with non-small cell lung cancer. CDR3 coding DNA: TGTGCCAGCAGTTTATGGGGACAGGGATCCAACTATGGCTACACCTTC. Translating gives CASSLWGQGSNYGYTF.